This TCR beta chain was documented in a study of pediatric ulcerative colitis. A word on this clone: Its specificity is unknown.

During colonoscopy, one to two rectal pinch biopsies were collected. The CDR3 runs to 18 residues. Per the germline V gene, CDR1 is SGHTA and CDR2 is FQGNSA. Trimming cost V 2 bases and J 7 bases, with 24 bases left between them. Findings and limits, study-wide: In rectum, acute severe colitis had expanded clones and less diversity.

Sequencing depth was up to 500,000 reads per sample. Data came from immunoSEQ multiplex PCR; TCRdb stores just in-frame clones and leaves some out. The sample holds about 36,000 clones, approximately 73% seen once. Sequenced: gut tissue. The receptor was isolated from a boy aged 5 to 17 with moderate ulcerative colitis. The chain recombines TRBV7-2 with TRBJ2-4; possibly TRBD1 for D (5 bases). CDR3 in amino acids: CASSLWGGPFFLRNIQYF. The CDR3 bases are TGTGCCAGCAGCTTATGGGGCGGACCGTTTTTTCTCAGGAACATTCAGTACTTC.